Given below is one T cell receptor (beta chain) in context. Germline V lookup: CDR1 SGDLS, CDR2 YYNGEE. The ends lost 2 bases at V and 5 bases at J; junction bases unmatched: 2. The CDR3 is 14 residues long. In the original processing: The authors estimated nucleated cell counts from reference gene primer amplification. Produced via immunoSEQ multiplex PCR; TCRdb's table is partial and in-frame only. Clonal size and the V and J genes are those of that table, whereas D and trimming came from the DNA. Of about 100,000 clones detected, 86% appear once; the ten largest clones hold under 3.5%. This entry belongs to a study of blood T cell repertoires in COVID-19. Study as a whole: Collection of acute and convalescent COVID-19 samples took place in the United States, Italy and Spain. The cDNA or gDNA used as material had been derived from T cells, B-cell-depleted T cells, or PBMCs.

Cohort allocation depended upon clinical history that participants reported. The gene calls are TRBV9 and TRBJ2-3; TRBD2 agrees at 10 bases. The source is a woman aged 45 to 65 who had recovered from COVID-19. Input material: PBMCs or T cells enriched from blood (not recorded which). Here the CDR3 DNA reads TGTGCCAGCAGCGTCGGACTAGCGGAAGATACGCAGTATTTT. It yields the protein CASSVGLAEDTQYF.